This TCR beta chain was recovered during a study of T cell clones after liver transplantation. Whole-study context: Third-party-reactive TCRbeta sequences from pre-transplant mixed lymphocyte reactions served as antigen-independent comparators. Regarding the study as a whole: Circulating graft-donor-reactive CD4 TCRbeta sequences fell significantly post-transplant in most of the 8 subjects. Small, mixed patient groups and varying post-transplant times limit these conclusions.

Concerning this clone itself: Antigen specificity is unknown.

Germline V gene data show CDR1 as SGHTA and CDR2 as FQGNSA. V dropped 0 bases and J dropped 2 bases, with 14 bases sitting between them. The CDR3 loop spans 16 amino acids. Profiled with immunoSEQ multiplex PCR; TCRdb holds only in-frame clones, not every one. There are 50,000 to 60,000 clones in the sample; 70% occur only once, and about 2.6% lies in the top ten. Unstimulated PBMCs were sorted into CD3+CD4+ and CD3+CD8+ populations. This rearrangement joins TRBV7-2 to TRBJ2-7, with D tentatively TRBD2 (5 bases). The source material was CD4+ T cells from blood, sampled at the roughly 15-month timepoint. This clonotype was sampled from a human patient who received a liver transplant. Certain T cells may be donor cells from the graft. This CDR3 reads CASSLAVTRDPYEQYF. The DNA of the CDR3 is TGTGCCAGCAGCTTAGCTGTTACCCGGGATCCCTACGAGCAGTACTTC. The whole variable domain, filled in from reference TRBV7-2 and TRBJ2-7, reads GAGVSQSPSNKVTEKGKDVELRCDPISGHTALYWYRQSLGQGLEFLIYFQGNSAPDKSGLPSDRFSAERTGGSVSTLTIQRTQQEDSAVYLCASSLAVTRDPYEQYFGPGTRLTVT.